Listed here is a single T cell receptor beta chain. Antigen specificity is unknown. This sample was taken from a study of T-cell memory formation after mild COVID-19. The CDR3 covers 14 residues. V lost 3 bases to trimming and J lost 4 bases, with 12 bases between them. 5'RACE primed at constant segments yielded TCR alpha and TCR beta cDNA libraries bearing sample barcodes and UMIs. TCRdb independently ran MiXCR on the 5' RACE reads; one entry per CDR3 protein. The profile covers approximately 210,000 distinct CDR3 sequences, with more than 9% appearing a single time and approximately 2.8% taken by the ten largest. Broader study findings: There were some responding clones in pre-infection memory, which suggested that cross-reactive memory had joined.

The receptor comes from a man between 18 and 29 years old who had mild COVID-19 (a few samples of this study predate the infection). Cell type and time point are not known. Material: PBMCs or a T cell subset sorted from them (not recorded which). The chain employs TRBV12-3 or TRBV12-4 and TRBJ1-2; D call uncertain. This CDR3 is CASSFSPASYGYTF. In nucleotides, the CDR3 is TGTGCCAGCAGTTTTTCGCCTGCTTCCTATGGCTACACCTTC.